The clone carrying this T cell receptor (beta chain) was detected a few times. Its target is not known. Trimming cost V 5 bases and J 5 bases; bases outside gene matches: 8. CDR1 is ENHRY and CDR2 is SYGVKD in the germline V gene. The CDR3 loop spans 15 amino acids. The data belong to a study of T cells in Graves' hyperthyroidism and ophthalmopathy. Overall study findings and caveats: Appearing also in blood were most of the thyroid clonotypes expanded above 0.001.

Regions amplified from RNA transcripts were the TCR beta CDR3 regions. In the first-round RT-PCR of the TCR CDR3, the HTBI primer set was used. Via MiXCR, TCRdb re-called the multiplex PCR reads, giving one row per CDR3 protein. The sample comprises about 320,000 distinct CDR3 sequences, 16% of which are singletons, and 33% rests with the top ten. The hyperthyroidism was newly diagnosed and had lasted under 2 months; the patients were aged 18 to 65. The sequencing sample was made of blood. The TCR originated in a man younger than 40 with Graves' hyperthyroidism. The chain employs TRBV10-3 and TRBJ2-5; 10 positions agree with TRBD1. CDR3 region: CAISLGTGVLETQYF. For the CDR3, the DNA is TGTGCCATCAGTCTCGGGACAGGGGTTCTTGAGACCCAGTACTTC.